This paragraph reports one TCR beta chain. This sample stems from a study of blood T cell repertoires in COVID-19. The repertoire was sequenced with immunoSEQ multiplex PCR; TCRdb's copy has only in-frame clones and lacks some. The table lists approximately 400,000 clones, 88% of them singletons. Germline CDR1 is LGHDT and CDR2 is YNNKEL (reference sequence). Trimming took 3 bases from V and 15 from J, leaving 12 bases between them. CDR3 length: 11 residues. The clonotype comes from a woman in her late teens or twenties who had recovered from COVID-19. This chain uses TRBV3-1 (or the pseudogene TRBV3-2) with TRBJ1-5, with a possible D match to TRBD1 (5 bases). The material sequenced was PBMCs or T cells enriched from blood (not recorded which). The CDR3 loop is CASSQGGSLHF. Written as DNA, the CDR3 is TGTGCCAGCAGCCAGGGGGGGTCCCTGCATTTT.